A selection of T cell receptor beta chains follows, all from one sample in a study of Ad26.COV2.S vaccination and SARS-CoV-2 variants. Using immunoSEQ multiplex PCR, the repertoire was profiled, and TCRdb retains in-frame clones only, with some absent. The sample lists about 370,000 clones, around 89% occurring once. The source material was peripheral blood, sampled in a trial of Ad26.COV2.S vaccine versus placebo. These receptors came from a person aged 18-60 years who received the Ad26.COV2.S COVID-19 vaccine or a placebo. CDR3s include the opening cysteine and the closing phenylalanine or tryptophan. A D gene is named only where the DNA matches it firmly. Size tells how often a clone was seen (once, few, many) or the class of an expanded clone, and some rows leave it out.

J,size,D,V,CDR3,DNA
TRBJ2-6,NA,NA,TRBV6-1,CASSEEGGSGANVLTF,TGTGCCAGCAGTGAAGAAGGGGGCTCTGGGGCCAACGTCCTGACTTTC
TRBJ1-4,NA,NA,TRBV30,CAWRALPGQGKEKLFF,TGTGCCTGGAGGGCTCTCCCGGGGCAGGGCAAAGAAAAACTGTTTTTT
TRBJ1-1,NA,NA,TRBV27,CASSSNTEAFF,TGTGCCAGCAGTTCGAACACTGAAGCTTTCTTT
TRBJ2-5,NA,TRBD2,TRBV28,CASSTGTSGQETQYF,TGTGCCAGCAGTACAGGGACTAGCGGCCAAGAGACCCAGTACTTC
TRBJ1-5,NA,TRBD1,TRBV6-5,CASRPRTGGDQPQHF,TGTGCCAGCAGGCCCCGGACAGGGGGGGATCAGCCCCAGCATTTT
TRBJ1-4,NA,NA,TRBV9,CASSVGAILGEKLFF,TGTGCCAGCAGCGTCGGGGCCATTCTTGGCGAAAAACTGTTTTTT
TRBJ2-4,NA,NA,TRBV24-1,CATEAKNIQYF,TGTGCCACCGAGGCCAAAAACATTCAGTACTTC
TRBJ1-1,NA,NA,TRBV24-1,CATSAGAVSTEAFF,TGTGCCACCAGTGCAGGGGCGGTGAGCACTGAAGCTTTCTTT
TRBJ1-1,NA,NA,TRBV5-4,CASSPGGGGTEAFF,TGTGCCAGCAGCCCGGGAGGGGGAGGGACTGAAGCTTTCTTT
TRBJ2-1,NA,TRBD2,TRBV13,CASSPRTSGVYNEQFF,TGTGCCAGCAGCCCGCGGACTAGCGGAGTCTACAATGAGCAGTTCTTC
TRBJ2-3,NA,NA,TRBV21-1,CASSKVGETDTQYF,TGTGCCAGCAGCAAAGTAGGGGAAACAGATACGCAGTATTTT
TRBJ2-1,NA,TRBD2,TRBV10-3,CAISGLASGRSYNEQFF,TGTGCCATCAGTGGTCTCGCTAGCGGCCGCTCCTACAATGAGCAGTTCTTC
TRBJ1-1,few,TRBD1,TRBV19,CARFPRTGFDMNTEAFF,TGTGCCAGATTCCCTCGGACAGGTTTTGATATGAACACTGAAGCTTTCTTT
TRBJ1-4,NA,NA,TRBV5-5,CASSVYGQAEKLFF,TGTGCCAGCAGCGTTTACGGGCAGGCTGAAAAACTGTTTTTT
TRBJ2-5,NA,TRBD2,TRBV5-6,CASSFGLAGGHQETQYF,TGTGCCAGCAGCTTTGGACTAGCGGGAGGCCACCAAGAGACCCAGTACTTC
TRBJ2-3,NA,TRBD2,TRBV3-1/TRBV3-2,CASSRAGATDTQYF,TGTGCCAGCAGCCGAGCGGGGGCCACAGATACGCAGTATTTT
TRBJ2-3,NA,NA,TRBV3-1/TRBV3-2,CASSLQGLSTDTQYF,TGTGCCAGCAGCCTACAGGGCCTTAGCACAGATACGCAGTATTTT
TRBJ2-2,NA,TRBD1,TRBV6-5,CASSYRGPGELFF,TGTGCCAGCAGTTACAGGGGGCCCGGGGAGCTGTTTTTT
TRBJ2-7,NA,NA,TRBV5-1,CASSLRLNYEQYF,TGCGCCAGCAGCTTGCGGCTTAACTACGAGCAGTACTTC
TRBJ1-1,NA,NA,TRBV28,CASSLGGNTEAFF,TGTGCCAGCAGTTTGGGGGGGAACACTGAAGCTTTCTTT
TRBJ1-2,NA,NA,TRBV28,CASRSQGYGYTF,TGTGCCAGCAGATCGCAGGGCTATGGCTACACCTTC
TRBJ1-5,NA,NA,TRBV19,CASSMGGAGQPQHF,TGTGCCAGTAGTATGGGGGGCGCGGGACAGCCCCAGCATTTT
TRBJ1-1,NA,NA,TRBV6-6,CASSYSEGSEAFF,TGTGCCAGCAGTTACTCCGAGGGTTCTGAAGCTTTCTTT
TRBJ2-7,NA,NA,TRBV9,CASSTSQGVPLYEQYF,TGTGCCAGCAGCACCAGCCAGGGAGTACCTCTCTACGAGCAGTACTTC
TRBJ2-1,NA,NA,TRBV9,CASSVRSQGEQFF,TGTGCCAGCAGCGTACGAAGCCAGGGTGAGCAGTTCTTC
TRBJ1-5,NA,TRBD1,TRBV30,CAWSVSSGGMEPQHF,TGTGCCTGGAGTGTATCATCAGGGGGCATGGAGCCCCAGCATTTT
TRBJ2-2,NA,NA,TRBV27,CASSVGGGTGELFF,TGTGCCAGCAGCGTTGGGGGCGGAACCGGGGAGCTGTTTTTT
TRBJ2-7,few,TRBD2,TRBV11-1,CASSPIAGGIEQYF,TGTGCCAGCAGCCCGATAGCGGGAGGTATCGAGCAGTACTTC
TRBJ2-3,NA,NA,TRBV5-5,CASRPGTPIRTDTQYF,TGTGCCAGCAGGCCCGGGACTCCGATTCGCACAGATACGCAGTATTTT
TRBJ2-3,NA,TRBD1,TRBV7-2,CASSKDRGADTQYF,TGTGCCAGCAGCAAGGACAGGGGGGCAGATACGCAGTATTTT
TRBJ2-5,NA,NA,TRBV28,CASSLRIWETQYF,TGTGCCAGCAGTTTGCGGATCTGGGAGACCCAGTACTTC
TRBJ2-1,NA,NA,TRBV4-1,CASRHTTRNYNEQFF,TGCGCCAGCAGACACACAACTAGGAACTACAATGAGCAGTTCTTC
TRBJ1-4,NA,NA,TRBV11-2,CASSLVGTNEKLFF,TGTGCCAGCAGCTTAGTGGGCACTAATGAAAAACTGTTTTTT
TRBJ1-1,NA,NA,TRBV11-1,CASSPRLGAGEAFF,TGTGCCAGCAGCCCCCGTCTTGGAGCCGGTGAAGCTTTCTTT
TRBJ1-1,NA,TRBD1,TRBV7-9,CASSPRGQGRTEAFF,TGTGCCAGCAGCCCCCGAGGACAGGGCAGGACTGAAGCTTTCTTT
TRBJ1-1,NA,NA,TRBV7-3,CASSLTPSRNTEAFF,TGTGCCAGCAGCTTAACCCCTTCGAGGAACACTGAAGCTTTCTTT
TRBJ2-5,NA,NA,TRBV2,CASGQKAQETQYF,TGTGCCAGCGGACAAAAGGCCCAAGAGACCCAGTACTTC
TRBJ1-2,NA,NA,TRBV2,CASSETPAGTYGYTF,TGTGCCAGCAGTGAAACCCCGGCAGGGACCTATGGCTACACCTTC
TRBJ1-1,once,NA,TRBV2,CASREDSTEAFF,TGTGCCAGCAGGGAAGACAGTACTGAAGCTTTCTTT
TRBJ2-7,NA,TRBD2,TRBV3-1/TRBV3-2,CASSQARSGSSPYEQYF,TGTGCCAGCAGCCAAGCTCGGAGCGGGAGTTCGCCCTACGAGCAGTACTTC
TRBJ1-2,NA,NA,TRBV6-2/TRBV6-3,CASSPTYRVENYGYTF,TGTGCCAGCAGCCCCACCTACAGGGTTGAAAACTATGGCTACACCTTC
TRBJ1-6,NA,NA,TRBV27,CASSFQGTSPLHF,TGTGCCAGCAGTTTTCAGGGTACCTCACCCCTCCACTTT
TRBJ2-3,NA,TRBD1,TRBV30,CAFGTGNTDTQYF,TGTGCCTTCGGGACAGGGAACACAGATACGCAGTATTTT
TRBJ2-4,NA,TRBD1,TRBV28,CASSSPSDRFHKNIQYF,TGTGCCAGCAGTTCTCCGTCGGACAGGTTTCACAAAAACATTCAGTACTTC
TRBJ1-3,NA,NA,TRBV7-9,CASSLDGNTIYF,TGTGCCAGCAGCTTGGACGGGAACACCATATATTTT
TRBJ1-2,NA,NA,TRBV28,CASSHRYGYTF,TGTGCCAGCAGCCACCGCTATGGCTACACCTTC
TRBJ1-3,NA,NA,TRBV5-1,CASSDALSSGNTIYF,TGCGCCAGCAGCGACGCGTTGAGCTCTGGAAACACCATATATTTT